This TCR beta chain was sequenced in a study of shared clonotypes between healthy human individuals. The assay was immunoSEQ multiplex PCR, and TCRdb's table has in-frame clones only and misses some. The table lists around 560,000 clones, approximately 95% of them singletons. Germline values: CDR1 SGHAT, CDR2 FQNNGV. Deletions cut 4 bases from V and 4 bases from J, with 14 bases between. The CDR3 sequence is 15 residues long. Naive CD8 isolation took CD45RO-negative cells positively selected for CCR7 and excluded terminally differentiated effector memory CD45RA+ cells. The chain couples TRBV11-2 to TRBJ2-4; D ambiguous. This receptor was obtained from a woman aged 25-40 years in good health. Sequencing was carried out using naive CD8+ T cells sorted from blood. CDR3 DNA: TGTGCCAGCAGCTACCCGGTGGTGGGGAAAAACATTCAGTACTTC. This codes for CASSYPVVGKNIQYF. Full variable domain (outside the CDR3, taken from reference TRBV11-2 and TRBJ2-4): EAGVAQSPRYKIIEKRQSVAFWCNPISGHATLYWYQQILGQGPKLLIQFQNNGVVDDSQLPKDRFSAERLKGVDSTLKIQPAKLEDSAVYLCASSYPVVGKNIQYFGAGTRLSVL.